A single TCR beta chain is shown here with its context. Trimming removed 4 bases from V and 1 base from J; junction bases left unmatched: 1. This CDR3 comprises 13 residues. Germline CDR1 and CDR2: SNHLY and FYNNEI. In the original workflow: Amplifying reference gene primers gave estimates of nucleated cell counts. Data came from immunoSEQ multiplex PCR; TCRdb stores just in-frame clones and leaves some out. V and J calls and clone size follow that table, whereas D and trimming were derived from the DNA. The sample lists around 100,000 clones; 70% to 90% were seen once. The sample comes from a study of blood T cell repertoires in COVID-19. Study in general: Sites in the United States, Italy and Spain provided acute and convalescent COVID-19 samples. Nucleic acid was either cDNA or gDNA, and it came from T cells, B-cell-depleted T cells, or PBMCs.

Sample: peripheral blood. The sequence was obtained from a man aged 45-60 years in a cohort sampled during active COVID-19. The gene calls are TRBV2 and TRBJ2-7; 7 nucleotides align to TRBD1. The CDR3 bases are TGTGCCAGCAGTGGGGACAGTTCCTACGAGCAGTACGTC. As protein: CASSGDSSYEQYV.